Presented here are 2 T cell receptor beta chains from one specimen sequenced in a study of control samples from healthy donors and cancer patients. The data were produced by immunoSEQ multiplex PCR, yet TCRdb's version contains in-frame clones alone and is incomplete. The data show just under 100,000 clones, roughly 93% seen once. The sample comprised blood. These receptors all come from a man in his late teens or twenties in good health.

This chain links TRBV6-5 with TRBJ1-2; TRBD1 might be the D (6 bases). With 0 bases removed from V and 4 bases from J, the gap between germline ends came to 12 bases. Germline CDR1 is MNHEY and CDR2 is SVGAGI. The CDR3 is made up of 15 amino acids. CDR3 sequence reads: CASSYSKQGGYGYTF. The CDR3 nucleotides read TGTGCCAGCAGTTACTCAAAACAGGGCGGCTATGGCTACACCTTC.

This chain connects TRBV27 to TRBJ1-5; D is perhaps TRBD1 (6 bases). The V end was cut by 8 bases, the J end by 9 bases, with 23 bases between. This CDR3 comprises 15 residues. Per the germline V gene, CDR1 is MNHEY and CDR2 is SMNVEV (reference sequence). The DNA for the CDR3 is TGTGCCAGCTCCCCTTGGACAGATAGGTACGGGCCCCAGCATTTT. Translation: CASSPWTDRYGPQHF.